The 15 T cell receptor beta chains below all came from one sample that was sequenced in a study of T cell repertoires in cytomegalovirus infection. TCRdb reprocessed the reads with MiXCR, giving one entry per CDR3 protein. Of roughly 860,000 distinct CDR3 sequences listed, 32% are singletons. Which antigens these TCRs recognize remains unknown. The material was cultured CD8+ T cells from PBMCs, obtained from culture after CMV antigen stimulation. The receptors here all came from a human donor in good health (CMV status not recorded). Some clones in this sample may be carry-over from other donors' samples.

This clonotype was seen only a few times. The V and J genes are TRBV7-6 and TRBJ2-7, with unresolved D. Germline CDR1 reads SGHVS; CDR2 reads FNYEAQ. The ends were cut back, 4 bases at V and 0 bases at J, with 7 bases in the middle. This CDR3 is 13 amino acids long. The CDR3 nucleotides read TGTGCCAGCAGCTCACAGCACTCCTACGAGCAGTACTTC. It specifies CASSSQHSYEQYF.

The rearrangement uses TRBV6-5 and TRBJ2-3, with 8 positions matching TRBD2. Per germline, CDR1 MNHEY and CDR2 SVGAGI. The CDR3 extends over 16 amino acids. The ends lost 0 bases at V and 1 base at J; junction bases unmatched: 3. DNA for the CDR3: TGTGCCAGCAGTTACTCGATACTAGCGGGCACAGATACGCAGTATTTT. Residues: CASSYSILAGTDTQYF.

This sequence joins TRBV5-8 and TRBJ2-7, with unresolved D. Trimming left V 4 bases short and J 2 bases short, with 10 bases between. The CDR3 has 13 residues. CDR1 is SGHTS and CDR2 is YDEGEE in the germline V gene. CDR3 nucleotide sequence: TGTGCCAGCAGCCCGGGCCTCCCCTACGAGCAGTACGTC. Translating it yields CASSPGLPYEQYV.

This clonotype was counted only a few times. J is TRBJ2-5 and V is TRBV7-8; 7 positions match TRBD2. Trimming removed 3 bases from V and 5 bases from J; junction bases left unmatched: 9. Looked up from germline, CDR1 is SGHVS and CDR2 is FQNEAQ. CDR3 length: 15 amino acids. CDR3 DNA sequence: TGTGCCAGCAGCTTCGGGAGGTCGTACGCGGAGACCCAGTACTTC. It codes for CASSFGRSYAETQYF.

The rearrangement joins TRBV5-6 to TRBJ1-1; 7 bases agree with TRBD1. The ends lost 3 bases at V and 4 bases at J; junction bases unmatched: 6. Germline-derived CDR1 and CDR2 are SGHDT and YYEEEE. The CDR3 has 14 amino acids. The CDR3 nucleotides read TGTGCCAGCAGCTCACAGGGGTACGGCACTGAAGCTTTCTTT. Its protein is CASSSQGYGTEAFF.

The chain combines TRBV27 with TRBJ1-4; 9 nucleotides line up with TRBD1. The CDR3 loop spans 17 amino acids. After removal of 0 bases from V and 8 bases from J, the junction contained 10 bases not matched to a gene. Germline lookup yields CDR1 MNHEY and CDR2 SMNVEV (reference sequence). In DNA, the CDR3 is TGTGCCAGCAGTTTATCGGACAGGGGAAGGTTTGGGGAAAAACTGTTTTTT. This codes for CASSLSDRGRFGEKLFF.

The chain employs TRBV4-1 and TRBJ1-4, with unresolved D. The CDR3 runs 18 residues. V was pared by 1 base and J by 7 bases, with 22 bases between. Germline V lookup: CDR1 MGHRA, CDR2 YSYEKL. The DNA for the CDR3 is TGCGCCAGCAGCCAAGGCGTCGGAGGCGAAGGGTTAGGTGAAAAACTGTTTTTT. Its translation is CASSQGVGGEGLGEKLFF.

With regard to this clonotype: A read error may account for a junction end that differs from germline. The V and J genes are TRBV7-9 and TRBJ2-1, with 8 bases that match TRBD1. The CDR3 covers 14 residues. Germline-derived CDR1 and CDR2 are SEHNR and FQNEAQ (reference sequence). The CDR3 sequence: CAISLGQGHNEQFF. CDR3 nucleotides: TGTGCCATCAGCTTAGGACAGGGACACAATGAGCAGTTCTTC.

V and J are TRBV19 and TRBJ2-3, with D possibly called TRBD1 or TRBD2 (6 bases each). The CDR3 sequence is 16 residues long. CDR1 is LNHDA and CDR2 is SQIVND in the germline V gene (reference sequence). V was shortened by 6 bases and J by 2 bases, with 18 bases between the two germline ends. This CDR3 is CASSLLGGSATDTQYF. In DNA form, the CDR3 reads TGTGCCAGTAGCCTGCTGGGGGGCTCCGCCACAGATACGCAGTATTTT.

This chain connects TRBV6-1 to TRBJ2-5; TRBD1 agrees at 11 bases. The V and J ends lost 1 base and 4 bases, in that order; junction bases with no gene match: 2. The CDR3 runs to 15 residues. CDR1 and CDR2 (germline): MNHNS, SASEGT. The CDR3 protein is CASSEGTGGAETQYF. The DNA of the CDR3 is TGTGCCAGCAGTGAAGGGACAGGGGGCGCAGAGACCCAGTACTTC.

The table lists this clonotype with a few counts. The chain joins TRBV15 to TRBJ2-7; D gene unclear. CDR1 LNHNV and CDR2 YYDKDF come from the germline V gene (reference sequence). The CDR3 has 14 amino acids. V was clipped by 0 bases and J by 0 bases, with 6 bases between them. Here the CDR3 reads CATSRDLDSYEQYV. CDR3 bases: TGTGCCACCAGCAGAGATTTGGACTCCTACGAGCAGTACGTC.

There are a few counts of this clonotype. V gene TRBV6-1 combines with J gene TRBJ1-1; maybe TRBD1 (6 bases). The germline CDR1 and CDR2 sequences are MNHNS and SASEGT. Between the trimmed V and J ends, which lost 2 bases and 0 bases, there was a span of 10 bases. This CDR3 is 15 amino acids long. The DNA of the CDR3 is TGTGCCAGCAGTGAAAAGGGGGATATGAACACTGAAGCTTTCTTT. It yields the protein CASSEKGDMNTEAFF.

This clonotype has a handful of counts. The chain is built from TRBV4-3 and TRBJ2-6; D tentatively fits TRBD1 or TRBD2 (6 bases each). Germline lookup yields CDR1 LGHNA and CDR2 YSLEER. CDR3 length: 17 residues. Trimming left V 4 bases short and J 3 bases short, with 16 bases between. CDR3 amino acids: CASSPGAIQGGANVLTF. In nucleotides, the CDR3 is TGCGCCAGCAGCCCGGGGGCTATACAAGGTGGGGCCAACGTCCTGACTTTC.

The chain combines TRBV6-2 or TRBV6-3 with TRBJ2-5, with 10 bases identical to TRBD2. CDR1 and CDR2 (germline): MNHEY, SVGEGT. The CDR3 runs 17 residues. V lost 5 bases and J lost 2; bases outside the gene matches: 11. The CDR3 sequence is CASSNSGGLRTQETQYF. In DNA, the CDR3 is TGTGCCAGCAGTAATAGCGGGGGGCTCCGAACTCAAGAGACCCAGTACTTC.

There are many counts of this clonotype. The chain carries TRBV7-2 and TRBJ2-1; a possible D gene is TRBD2 (5 bases). V lost 5 bases, J lost 0 bases, and 14 bases lay in between. CDR1 is SGHTA and CDR2 is FQGNSA in the germline V gene. The CDR3 runs 16 residues. CDR3 in DNA: TGTGCCAGCAGCCCCCGACGAGGGTCCTCCTACAATGAGCAGTTCTTC. This encodes CASSPRRGSSYNEQFF.